This T cell receptor beta chain was profiled in a study of blood T cell repertoires in COVID-19. In the study overall: The study drew acute and convalescent COVID-19 samples from the United States, Italy and Spain. T cells, B-cell-depleted T cells, or PBMCs provided the cDNA or gDNA that served as material.

V was clipped by 5 bases and J by 3 bases; unmatched bases: 8. This CDR3 has 15 residues. The V gene's germline CDR1 is LGHNT and CDR2 FRNRAP. In the source study's methods: Reference gene primer amplification yielded estimated nucleated cell counts. The assay was immunoSEQ multiplex PCR, and TCRdb's table has in-frame clones only and misses some. Clone size and V and J calls were adopted from that table, with D and trimming inferred from the DNA. The sample carries about 130,000 clones, around 80% recorded once. Followed longitudinally, the Seattle patients had been enrolled during active infection. The J gene is TRBJ2-7, the V gene TRBV12-5; TRBD1 aligns across 9 bases. Material: peripheral blood. The source of this sequence is a man under 40 with COVID-19, enrolled during active disease. CDR3 region: CASGPGQGTRYEQYF. The CDR3 coding sequence is TGTGCTAGTGGTCCCGGACAGGGGACGCGCTACGAGCAGTACTTC.